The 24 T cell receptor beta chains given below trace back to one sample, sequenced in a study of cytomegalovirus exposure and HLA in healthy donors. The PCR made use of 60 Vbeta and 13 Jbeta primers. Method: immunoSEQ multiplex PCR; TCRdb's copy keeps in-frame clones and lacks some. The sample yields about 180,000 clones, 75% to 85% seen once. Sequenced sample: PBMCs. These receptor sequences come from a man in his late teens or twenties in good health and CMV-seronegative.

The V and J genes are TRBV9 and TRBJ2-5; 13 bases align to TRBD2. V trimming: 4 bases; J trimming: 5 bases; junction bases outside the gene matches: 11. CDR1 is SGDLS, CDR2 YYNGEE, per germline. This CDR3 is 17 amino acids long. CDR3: CASSYHGLAGVVETQYF. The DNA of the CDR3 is TGTGCCAGCAGCTACCACGGACTAGCGGGAGTTGTGGAGACCCAGTACTTC.

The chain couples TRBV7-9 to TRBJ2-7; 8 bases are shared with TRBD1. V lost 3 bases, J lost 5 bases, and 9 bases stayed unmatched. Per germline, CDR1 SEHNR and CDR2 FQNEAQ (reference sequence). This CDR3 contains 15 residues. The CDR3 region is CASSFGQGALDEQYF. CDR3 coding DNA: TGTGCCAGCAGCTTTGGACAGGGAGCCTTGGACGAGCAGTACTTC.

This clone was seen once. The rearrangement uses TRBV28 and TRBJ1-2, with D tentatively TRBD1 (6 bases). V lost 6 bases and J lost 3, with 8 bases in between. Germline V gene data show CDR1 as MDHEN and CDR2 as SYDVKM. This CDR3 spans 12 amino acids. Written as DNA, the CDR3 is TGTGCCAGCAGCCCAGGGGACTATGGCTACACCTTC. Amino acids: CASSPGDYGYTF.

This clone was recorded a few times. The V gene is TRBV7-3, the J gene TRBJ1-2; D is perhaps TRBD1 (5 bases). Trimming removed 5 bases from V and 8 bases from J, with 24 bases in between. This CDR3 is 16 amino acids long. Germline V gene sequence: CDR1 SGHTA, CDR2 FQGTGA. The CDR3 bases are TGTGCCAGCAGCCTAGGGTCAGACCCACAGGCGTGGGGCTACACCTTC. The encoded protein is CASSLGSDPQAWGYTF.

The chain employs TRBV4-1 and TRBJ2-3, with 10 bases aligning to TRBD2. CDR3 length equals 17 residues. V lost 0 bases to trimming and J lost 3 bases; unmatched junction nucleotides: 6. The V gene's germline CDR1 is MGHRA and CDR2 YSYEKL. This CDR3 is CASSQDRGTSVTDTQYF. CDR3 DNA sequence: TGCGCCAGCAGCCAAGATCGAGGGACTAGCGTAACAGATACGCAGTATTTT.

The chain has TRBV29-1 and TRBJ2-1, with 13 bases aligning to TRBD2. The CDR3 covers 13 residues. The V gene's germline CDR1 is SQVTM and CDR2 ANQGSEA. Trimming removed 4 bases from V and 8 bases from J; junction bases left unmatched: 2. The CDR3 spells CSVGTSGGYEQFF. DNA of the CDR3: TGCAGCGTTGGGACTAGCGGGGGTTATGAGCAGTTCTTC.

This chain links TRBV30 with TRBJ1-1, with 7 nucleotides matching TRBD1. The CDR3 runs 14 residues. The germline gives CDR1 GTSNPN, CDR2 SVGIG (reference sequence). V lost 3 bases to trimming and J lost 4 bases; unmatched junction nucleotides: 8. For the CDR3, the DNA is TGTGCCTGGAGGGAACAGGGGTTTGGCACTGAAGCTTTCTTT. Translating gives CAWREQGFGTEAFF.

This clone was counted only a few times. DNA of the CDR3: TGTGCCAGCAGTTCCTCACTAGCGGGGAGGGCAGATACGCAGTATTTT. Its translation: CASSSSLAGRADTQYF. The V gene is TRBV11-2, the J gene TRBJ2-3; TRBD2 agrees at 10 bases. CDR3 length: 16 residues. Germline CDR1 and CDR2: SGHAT and FQNNGV. The junction had 10 bases not matched to a gene; V was cut back by 6 bases and J by 4 bases.

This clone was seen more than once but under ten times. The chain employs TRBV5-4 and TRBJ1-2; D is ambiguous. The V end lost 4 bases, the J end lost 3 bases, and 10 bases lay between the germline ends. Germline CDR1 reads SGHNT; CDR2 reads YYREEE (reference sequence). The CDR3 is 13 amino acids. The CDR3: CASSPSGDYGYTF. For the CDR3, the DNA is TGTGCCAGCAGCCCGAGCGGGGACTATGGCTACACCTTC.

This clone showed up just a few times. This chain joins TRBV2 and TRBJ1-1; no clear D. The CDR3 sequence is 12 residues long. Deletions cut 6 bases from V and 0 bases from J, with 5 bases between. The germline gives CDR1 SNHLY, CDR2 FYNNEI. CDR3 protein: CASSQLNTEAFF. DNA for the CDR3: TGTGCCAGCAGCCAGTTGAACACTGAAGCTTTCTTT.

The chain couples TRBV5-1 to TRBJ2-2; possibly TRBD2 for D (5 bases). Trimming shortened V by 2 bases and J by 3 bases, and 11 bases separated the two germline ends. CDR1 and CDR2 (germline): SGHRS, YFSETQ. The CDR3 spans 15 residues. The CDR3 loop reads CASSFFGVDTGELFF. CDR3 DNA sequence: TGCGCCAGCAGCTTTTTCGGGGTAGACACCGGGGAGCTGTTTTTT.

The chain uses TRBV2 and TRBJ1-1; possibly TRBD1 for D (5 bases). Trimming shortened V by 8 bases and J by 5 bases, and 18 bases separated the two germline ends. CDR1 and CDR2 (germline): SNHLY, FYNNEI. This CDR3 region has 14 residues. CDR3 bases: TGTGCCAGCCGGGGCCTTAAAGGGAGGACTGAAGCTTTCTTT. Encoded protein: CASRGLKGRTEAFF.

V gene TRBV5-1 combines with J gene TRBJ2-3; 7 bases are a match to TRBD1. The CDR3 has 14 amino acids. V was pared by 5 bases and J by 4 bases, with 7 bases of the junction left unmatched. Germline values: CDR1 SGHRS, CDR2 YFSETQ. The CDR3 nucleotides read TGCGCCAGCAGGCAGGGACAGAAGGCAGATACGCAGTATTTT. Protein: CASRQGQKADTQYF.

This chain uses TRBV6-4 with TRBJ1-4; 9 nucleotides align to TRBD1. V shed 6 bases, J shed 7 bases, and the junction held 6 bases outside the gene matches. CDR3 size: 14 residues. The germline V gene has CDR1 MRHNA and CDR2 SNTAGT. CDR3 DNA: TGTGCCAGCAGAGATACGGACAGGGGTGAAAAACTGTTTTTT. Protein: CASRDTDRGEKLFF.

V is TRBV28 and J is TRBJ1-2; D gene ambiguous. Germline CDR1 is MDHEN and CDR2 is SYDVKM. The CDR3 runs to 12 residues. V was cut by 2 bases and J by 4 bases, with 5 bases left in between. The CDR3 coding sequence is TGTGCCAGCAGTTTAGGCGGCTATGGCTACACCTTC. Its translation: CASSLGGYGYTF.

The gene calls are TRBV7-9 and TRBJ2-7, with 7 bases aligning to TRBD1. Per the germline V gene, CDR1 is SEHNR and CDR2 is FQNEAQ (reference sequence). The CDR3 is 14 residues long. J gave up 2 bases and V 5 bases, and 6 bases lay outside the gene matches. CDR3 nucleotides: TGTGCCAGCAGCGGCTGGGACAGCACCTACGAGCAGTACTTC. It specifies CASSGWDSTYEQYF.

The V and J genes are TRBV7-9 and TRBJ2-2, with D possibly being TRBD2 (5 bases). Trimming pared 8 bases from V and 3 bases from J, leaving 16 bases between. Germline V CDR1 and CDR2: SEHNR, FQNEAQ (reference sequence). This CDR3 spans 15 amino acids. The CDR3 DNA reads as TGTGCCAGCGATAGAGGGATGTTGGACACCGGGGAGCTGTTTTTT. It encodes CASDRGMLDTGELFF.

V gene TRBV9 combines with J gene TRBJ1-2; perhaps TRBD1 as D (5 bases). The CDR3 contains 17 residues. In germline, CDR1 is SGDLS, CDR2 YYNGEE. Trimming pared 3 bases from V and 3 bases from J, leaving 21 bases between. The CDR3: CASSARDSLGGYYGYTF. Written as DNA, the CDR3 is TGTGCCAGCAGCGCACGGGACTCTCTAGGCGGGTACTATGGCTACACCTTC.

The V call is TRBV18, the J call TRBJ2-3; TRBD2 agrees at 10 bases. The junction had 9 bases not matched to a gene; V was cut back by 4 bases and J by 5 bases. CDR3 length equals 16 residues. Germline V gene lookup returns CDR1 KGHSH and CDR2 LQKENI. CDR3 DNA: TGTGCCAGCTCACTACGACTAGCGGGTTTGCGAGATACGCAGTATTTT. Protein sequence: CASSLRLAGLRDTQYF. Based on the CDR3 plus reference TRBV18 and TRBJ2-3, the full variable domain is NAGVMQNPRHLVRRRGQEARLRCSPMKGHSHVYWYRQLPEEGLKFMVYLQKENIIDESGMPKERFSAEFPKEGPSILRIQQVVRGDSAAYFCASSLRLAGLRDTQYFGPGTRLTVL.

In nucleotides, the CDR3 is TGTGCCAGCAGTTTTAAGAATGGGGACTTCGGCACAGATACGCAGTATTTT. Translated: CASSFKNGDFGTDTQYF. This chain uses TRBV27 with TRBJ2-3; tentatively, D is TRBD2 (6 bases). Trimming took off 3 bases at V and 1 base at J, with 17 bases between the two ends. The V gene's germline CDR1 is MNHEY and CDR2 SMNVEV (reference sequence). The CDR3 consists of 17 residues.

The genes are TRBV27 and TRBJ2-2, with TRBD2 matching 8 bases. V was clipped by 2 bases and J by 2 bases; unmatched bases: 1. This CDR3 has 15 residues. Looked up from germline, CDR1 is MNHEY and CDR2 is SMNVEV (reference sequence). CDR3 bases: TGTGCCAGCAGTTTACGGGGGGGCAACACCGGGGAGCTGTTTTTT. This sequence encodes CASSLRGGNTGELFF.

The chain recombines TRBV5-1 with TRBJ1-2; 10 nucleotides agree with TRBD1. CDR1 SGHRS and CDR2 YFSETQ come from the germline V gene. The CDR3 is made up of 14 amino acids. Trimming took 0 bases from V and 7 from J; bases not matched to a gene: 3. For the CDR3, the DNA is TGCGCCAGCAGCTTGGGACAGGGGGCGCTTGGCTACACCTTC. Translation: CASSLGQGALGYTF. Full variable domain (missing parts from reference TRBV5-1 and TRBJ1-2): KAGVTQTPRYLIKTRGQQVTLSCSPISGHRSVSWYQQTPGQGLQFLFEYFSETQRNKGNFPGRFSGRQFSNSRSEMNVSTLELGDSALYLCASSLGQGALGYTFGSGTRLTVV.

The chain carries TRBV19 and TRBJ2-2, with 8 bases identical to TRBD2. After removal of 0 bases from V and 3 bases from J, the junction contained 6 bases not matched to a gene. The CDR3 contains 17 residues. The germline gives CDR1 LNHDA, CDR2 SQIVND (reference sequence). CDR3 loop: CASSIESSGTHTGELFF. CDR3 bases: TGTGCCAGTAGTATAGAGAGTAGCGGGACTCACACCGGGGAGCTGTTTTTT.

CDR3 DNA: TGTGCCAGCAGTCGGAGACTAGCGGGGCCTAACAATGAGCAGTTCTTC. Residues: CASSRRLAGPNNEQFF. The genes are TRBV28 and TRBJ2-1, with 11 bases that match TRBD2. CDR1 and CDR2 from the germline V gene are MDHEN and SYDVKM. The CDR3 spans 16 residues. V trimming: 5 bases; J trimming: 5 bases; junction bases outside the gene matches: 8.